These 7 T cell receptor beta chains were all obtained from the same sample, sequenced in a study of cytomegalovirus exposure and HLA in healthy donors. Primers for the PCR totalled 60 Vbeta and 13 Jbeta. Measured with immunoSEQ multiplex PCR; TCRdb has only the in-frame clones, and not every one. The table includes over 85,000 clones, 75% to 80% detected once. The specimen was PBMCs. Receptors were obtained from a male donor in good health and CMV-seropositive.

The rearrangement joins TRBV10-2 to TRBJ1-1; D is perhaps TRBD1 (6 bases). Germline V gene sequence: CDR1 WSHSY, CDR2 SAAADI. The V gene lost 3 bases and the J gene lost 2 bases, with 10 bases spanning the gap. CDR3 length equals 14 residues. The CDR3 DNA is TGCGCCAGCAGTGAACGACAGGCAAACACTGAAGCTTTCTTT. This codes for CASSERQANTEAFF.

For the CDR3, the DNA is TGTGCCAGCAGCGAGGGACAAGCCTACGAGCAGTACTTC. It is translated as CASSEGQAYEQYF. V usage is TRBV27 and J usage is TRBJ2-7, with D perhaps TRBD1 (6 bases). Per the germline V gene, CDR1 is MNHEY and CDR2 is SMNVEV (reference sequence). Trimming took off 6 bases at V and 2 bases at J, with 11 bases between the two ends. The CDR3 totals 13 residues.

The chain carries TRBV19 and TRBJ2-7; 8 bases are shared with TRBD1. Germline V gene lookup returns CDR1 LNHDA and CDR2 SQIVND (reference sequence). The CDR3 is made up of 13 amino acids. The V and J ends lost 6 bases and 5 bases, in that order; junction bases with no gene match: 6. CDR3 nucleotides: TGTGCCAGTAGCCGGGCAGGGGGCCACGAGCAGTACTTC. Protein sequence: CASSRAGGHEQYF.

V is TRBV7-3 and J is TRBJ2-1; tentative D call: TRBD2 (5 bases). Per the germline V gene, CDR1 is SGHTA and CDR2 is FQGTGA. The V and J ends lost 0 bases and 9 bases respectively, with 9 bases between them. This CDR3 has 13 residues. The CDR3 region is CASSLTGVSEQFF. The CDR3 nucleotides read TGTGCCAGCAGCTTAACGGGAGTCAGTGAGCAGTTCTTC.

The chain has TRBV19 and TRBJ1-5; D gene ambiguous. V was trimmed by 5 bases and J by 7 bases, leaving 21 bases between them. Germline V gene sequence: CDR1 LNHDA, CDR2 SQIVND (reference sequence). The CDR3 sequence is 16 residues long. The CDR3 protein is CASSPAGGGNRQPQHF. DNA of the CDR3: TGTGCCAGTAGTCCCGCCGGTGGAGGGAATCGGCAGCCCCAGCATTTT.

The V and J genes are TRBV11-2 and TRBJ1-2; D remains unclear. CDR1 and CDR2 (germline): SGHAT, FQNNGV. Trimming removed 2 bases from V and 7 bases from J, with 17 bases in between. The CDR3 runs to 15 residues. Here the CDR3 reads CASSLSMAPVSGYTF. CDR3 coding DNA: TGTGCCAGCAGCTTATCGATGGCACCAGTCTCTGGCTACACCTTC.

This clone was seen a handful of times. The chain links TRBV11-1 to TRBJ2-3; D is possibly TRBD2 (5 bases). Germline lookup yields CDR1 SGHAT and CDR2 FQDESV (reference sequence). V gave up 2 bases and J gave up 0 bases, with 9 bases separating them. The CDR3 contains 15 residues. The chain's CDR3 is CASSLQGGSTDTQYF. The CDR3 DNA reads TGTGCCAGCAGCTTACAAGGCGGGAGCACAGATACGCAGTATTTT.